This T cell receptor beta chain was recorded in a study of blood T cell repertoires in COVID-19. Study summary: Specimens from acute and convalescent COVID-19 originated in the United States, Italy and Spain. Sample material is recorded as cDNA or gDNA derived from T cells, B-cell-depleted T cells, or PBMCs.

Original handling: From reference gene primer amplification, estimates of nucleated cell counts were derived. The method was immunoSEQ multiplex PCR; TCRdb's version includes in-frame clones alone and lacks a portion of them. V, J and clone size derive from that table, while D and trimming were established from the DNA sequence. The sample lists fewer than 200,000 clones, 79% occurring once. The length of the CDR3 is 16 residues. Germline lookup yields CDR1 SGDLS and CDR2 YYNGEE. Trimming took 3 bases from V and 3 from J; bases not matched to a gene: 5. This clone appeared a single time. Sequencing was performed on peripheral blood. This TCR derives from a woman aged 55-69 years with COVID-19, enrolled during active disease. J is TRBJ2-2 and V is TRBV9, with 10 bases that match TRBD2. This CDR3 reads CASSGQTSGHTGELFF. As DNA, the CDR3 is TGTGCCAGCAGCGGCCAGACTAGCGGGCACACCGGGGAGCTGTTTTTT. Looking up the rest from reference TRBV9 and TRBJ2-2 gives the full variable domain: DSGVTQTPKHLITATGQRVTLRCSPRSGDLSVYWYQQSLDQGLQFLIQYYNGEERAKGNILERFSAQQFPDLHSELNLSSLELGDSALYFCASSGQTSGHTGELFFGEGSRLTVL.